This T cell receptor (beta chain) was captured by sequencing in a study of blood T cell repertoires in COVID-19. Study background: The United States, Italy and Spain were the sources of the acute and convalescent COVID-19 samples. In each case, the material was cDNA or gDNA derived from T cells, B-cell-depleted T cells, or PBMCs.

Only in-frame clones appear in the TCRdb table, and some are missing; sequencing was by immunoSEQ multiplex PCR. Among approximately 450,000 clones, about 90% were seen once, and the ten largest hold about 2.1%. Ages ranged from about 18 to 89 years, with residence in approximately 25 US areas. Participant-given clinical history determined each cohort assignment. Germline-derived CDR1 and CDR2 are SGHNT and YENEEA. The CDR3 spans 15 residues. Losses at the gene ends were 5 bases for V and 4 bases for J; bases not matched to a gene: 7. The chain couples TRBV11-3 to TRBJ1-3; TRBD1 aligns across 8 bases. The receptor's source is a woman aged 18-29 years with acute COVID-19. The specimen sequenced was PBMCs or T cells enriched from blood (not recorded which). CDR3 DNA sequence: TGTGCCAGCAGCAATGGACAGGGCTCAGGAAACACCATATATTTT. Translation gives CASSNGQGSGNTIYF.